These 15 T cell receptor beta chains originate from one sample sequenced in a study of preoperative IRX-2 immunotherapy in early breast cancer. Described treatment: preoperative locoregional IRX-2 cytokine immunotherapy. TCRdb's table, derived via immunoSEQ multiplex PCR, lists solely in-frame clones and lacks some. The sample lists some 99,000 clones; roughly 88% were seen once. The sample in question was tumor tissue, obtained after IRX-2 immunotherapy. These receptors were taken from a human donor with breast cancer.

In regard to this clone: The junction does not match germline at one end; this may be a read error. This chain connects TRBV6-8 to TRBJ2-7; D may be TRBD1 (6 bases). The CDR3 totals 14 residues. Per germline, CDR1 MNHGY and CDR2 SAAAGT. CDR3 amino acids: CASTQRQVPYEQYF. CDR3 nucleotide sequence: TGTGCCAGCACCCAGAGACAGGTCCCCTATGAGCAGTACTTC.

This rearrangement joins TRBV7-1 to TRBJ1-5, with D maybe TRBD1 (5 bases). TRBV7-1 is designated an ORF whose function remains uncertain. CDR3 length: 13 residues. Trimming removed 5 bases at V and 4 bases at J, with 9 bases between. The CDR3 DNA reads as TGTGCCAGCAGCGGGGACTCAAATCAGCCCCAGCATTTT. This codes for CASSGDSNQPQHF.

Concerning this clone: The sample holds other DNA sequences that translate to the same CDR3. This sequence joins TRBV18 and TRBJ2-7, with a tentative D call TRBD1 (6 bases). The CDR3 is 14 residues long. Germline values: CDR1 KGHSH, CDR2 LQKENI. Trimming took 3 bases from V and 0 from J, leaving 9 bases between them. Here the CDR3 reads CASSPGTSSYEQYF. CDR3 sequence (DNA): TGTGCCAGCTCACCCGGGACATCCTCCTACGAGCAGTACTTC.

The CDR3 region is CASARGLDSPLHF. For the CDR3, the DNA is TGTGCCAGCGCAAGGGGGCTCGATTCACCCCTCCACTTT. J is TRBJ1-6 and V is TRBV7-1; 7 bases line up with TRBD1. Being an ORF, TRBV7-1 has a function that is uncertain. This CDR3 comprises 13 residues. V lost 8 bases, J lost 8 bases, and 6 bases stayed unmatched.

The chain joins TRBV28 to TRBJ2-3, with 8 nucleotides matching TRBD2. Germline trimming cut 5 bases from V and 4 bases from J; bases unmatched to any gene: 11. CDR3 length equals 16 residues. Germline V gene data show CDR1 as MDHEN and CDR2 as SYDVKM. CDR3: CASSARGTRRPDTQYF. The CDR3 DNA sequence: TGTGCCAGCAGTGCGCGGGGGACTAGACGCCCAGATACGCAGTATTTT. The entire variable domain, with the rest obtained from reference TRBV28 and TRBJ2-3, is as follows: DVKVTQSSRYLVKRTGEKVFLECVQDMDHENMFWYRQDPGLGLRLIYFSYDVKMKEKGDIPEGYSVSREKKERFSLILESASTNQTSMYLCASSARGTRRPDTQYFGPGTRLTVL.

This chain uses TRBV23-1 with TRBJ2-2; 12 bases match TRBD2. TRBV23-1 is given ORF status, its function remaining uncertain. There are 14 residues in the CDR3. Germline trimming cut 6 bases from V and 6 bases from J; bases unmatched to any gene: 2. The CDR3 sequence is CASSLAGGPGELFF. CDR3 bases: TGCGCCAGCAGCCTAGCGGGAGGGCCCGGGGAGCTGTTTTTT.

The CDR3 DNA reads TGTGCCTGGGGGGAACAGTTAGATACGCAGTATTTT. This sequence encodes CAWGEQLDTQYF. The gene calls are TRBV30 and TRBJ2-3; no firm D call. V was cut by 5 bases and J by 5 bases, with 11 bases left in between. Germline V lookup: CDR1 GTSNPN, CDR2 SVGIG (reference sequence). The CDR3 has 12 residues.

V is TRBV5-1 and J is TRBJ1-1; possibly TRBD1 for D (5 bases). The CDR3 length is 15 residues. V gave up 0 bases and J gave up 5 bases, with 14 bases separating them. Germline lookup yields CDR1 SGHRS and CDR2 YFSETQ. DNA of the CDR3: TGCGCCAGCAGCTTGGTTGCAGGGACTAGGACTGAAGCTTTCTTT. Its translation: CASSLVAGTRTEAFF.

This chain joins TRBV30 and TRBJ1-2; 9 nucleotides agree with TRBD1. Germline loops: CDR1 GTSNPN, CDR2 SVGIG (reference sequence). V was clipped by 2 bases and J by 4 bases; unmatched bases: 11. The CDR3 length is 16 residues. CDR3 sequence (DNA): TGTGCCTGGAGTCCACCGGGACAGGGAAAGGTCTATGGCTACACCTTC. This codes for CAWSPPGQGKVYGYTF.

The table lists this clone with a few counts. V and J are TRBV18 and TRBJ1-4; weak D call: TRBD1 (5 bases). This CDR3 has 14 amino acids. V lost 4 bases and J 6 bases, leaving 12 bases between the germline ends. Germline loops: CDR1 KGHSH, CDR2 LQKENI. The CDR3 DNA reads TGTGCCAGCTCACGTTCAGGGATAGATGAAAAACTGTTTTTT. Its translation: CASSRSGIDEKLFF.

This chain connects TRBV5-1 to TRBJ2-7; D unclear. The length of the CDR3 is 14 residues. The V gene's germline CDR1 is SGHRS and CDR2 YFSETQ. Trimming removed 0 bases from V and 0 bases from J, with 7 bases in between. The CDR3 sequence: CASSLEGTSYEQYF. As DNA, the CDR3 is TGCGCCAGCAGCTTGGAGGGAACCTCCTACGAGCAGTACTTC.

The chain joins TRBV19 to TRBJ1-3; no definite D call. V was shortened by 3 bases and J by 4 bases, with 10 bases between the two germline ends. This CDR3 spans 14 amino acids. In germline, CDR1 is LNHDA, CDR2 SQIVND (reference sequence). The CDR3 coding sequence is TGTGCCAGTAGTATCCGCGGTACGGGAAACACCATATATTTT. It codes for CASSIRGTGNTIYF. The full variable domain, with the rest looked up from reference TRBV19 and TRBJ1-3, is DGGITQSPKYLFRKEGQNVTLSCEQNLNHDAMYWYRQDPGQGLRLIYYSQIVNDFQKGDIAEGYSVSREKKESFPLTVTSAQKNPTAFYLCASSIRGTGNTIYFGEGSWLTVV.

The rearrangement links TRBV12-5 to TRBJ2-1, with 10 bases identical to TRBD2. This CDR3 spans 16 amino acids. CDR1 is LGHNT, CDR2 FRNRAP, per germline. The V segment lost 2 bases and the J segment 7 bases; nucleotides outside the gene matches: 8. This chain's CDR3 is CASGLRLAGEENEQFF. The DNA for the CDR3 is TGTGCTAGTGGTTTGCGCCTAGCGGGAGAGGAGAATGAGCAGTTCTTC.

This clone was counted a few times. The chain recombines TRBV29-1 with TRBJ1-1; 9 bases match TRBD1. V lost 6 bases and J lost 1; bases outside the gene matches: 6. CDR1 and CDR2 (germline): SQVTM, ANQGSEA. The CDR3 consists of 14 residues. The CDR3 region is CSVLGGQGNTEAFF. The DNA of the CDR3 is TGCAGCGTCCTAGGGGGACAGGGGAACACTGAAGCTTTCTTT.

This clone was seen just once. The gene calls are TRBV9 and TRBJ2-3; TRBD1 might be the D (6 bases). CDR3 size: 16 residues. Germline assignment: CDR1 SGDLS and CDR2 YYNGEE. Trimming stripped 4 bases from V and 2 bases from J, with 17 bases between. The CDR3 reads CASSPETGGPTDTQYF. As DNA, the CDR3 is TGTGCCAGCAGCCCTGAGACAGGCGGGCCCACAGATACGCAGTATTTT.